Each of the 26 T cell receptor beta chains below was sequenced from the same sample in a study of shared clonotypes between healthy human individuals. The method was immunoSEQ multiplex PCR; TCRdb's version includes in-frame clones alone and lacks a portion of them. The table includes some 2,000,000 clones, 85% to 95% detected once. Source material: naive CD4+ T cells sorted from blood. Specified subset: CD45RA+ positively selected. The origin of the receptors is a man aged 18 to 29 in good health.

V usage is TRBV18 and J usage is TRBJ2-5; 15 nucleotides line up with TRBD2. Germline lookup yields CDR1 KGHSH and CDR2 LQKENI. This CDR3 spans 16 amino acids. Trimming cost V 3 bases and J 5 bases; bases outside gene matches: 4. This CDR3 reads CASSPIGTSGRETQYF. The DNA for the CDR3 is TGTGCCAGCTCACCGATCGGGACTAGCGGGAGGGAGACCCAGTACTTC. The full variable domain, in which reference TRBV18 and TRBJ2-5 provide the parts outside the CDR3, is NAGVMQNPRHLVRRRGQEARLRCSPMKGHSHVYWYRQLPEEGLKFMVYLQKENIIDESGMPKERFSAEFPKEGPSILRIQQVVRGDSAAYFCASSPIGTSGRETQYFGPGTRLLVL.

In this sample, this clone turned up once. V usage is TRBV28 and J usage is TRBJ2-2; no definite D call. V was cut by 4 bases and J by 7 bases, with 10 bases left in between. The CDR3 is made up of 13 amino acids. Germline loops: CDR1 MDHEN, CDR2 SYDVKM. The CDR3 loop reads CASSSYRGGELFF. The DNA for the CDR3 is TGTGCCAGCAGTTCGTATCGCGGCGGGGAGCTGTTTTTT.

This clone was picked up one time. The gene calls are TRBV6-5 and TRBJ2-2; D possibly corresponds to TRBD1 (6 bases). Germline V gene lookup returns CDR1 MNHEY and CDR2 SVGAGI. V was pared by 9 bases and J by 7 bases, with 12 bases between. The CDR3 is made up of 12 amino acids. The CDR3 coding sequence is TGTGCCAGGGACAGTGGGGTCGGGGAGCTGTTTTTT. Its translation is CARDSGVGELFF.

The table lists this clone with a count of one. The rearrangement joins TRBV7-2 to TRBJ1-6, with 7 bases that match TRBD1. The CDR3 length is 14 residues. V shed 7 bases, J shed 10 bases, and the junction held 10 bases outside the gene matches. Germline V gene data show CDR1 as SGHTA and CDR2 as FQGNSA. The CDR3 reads CASTLTGSGSPLHF. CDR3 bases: TGTGCCAGCACCCTGACAGGGAGCGGGTCACCCCTCCACTTT. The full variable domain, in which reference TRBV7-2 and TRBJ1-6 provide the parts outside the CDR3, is GAGVSQSPSNKVTEKGKDVELRCDPISGHTALYWYRQSLGQGLEFLIYFQGNSAPDKSGLPSDRFSAERTGGSVSTLTIQRTQQEDSAVYLCASTLTGSGSPLHFGNGTRLTVT.

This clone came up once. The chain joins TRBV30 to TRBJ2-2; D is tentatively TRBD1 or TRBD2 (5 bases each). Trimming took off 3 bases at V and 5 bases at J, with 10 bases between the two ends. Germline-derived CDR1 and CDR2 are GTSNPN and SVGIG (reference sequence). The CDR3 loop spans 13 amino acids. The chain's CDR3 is CAWRGPKTGELFF. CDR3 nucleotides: TGTGCCTGGAGGGGACCCAAAACCGGGGAGCTGTTTTTT.

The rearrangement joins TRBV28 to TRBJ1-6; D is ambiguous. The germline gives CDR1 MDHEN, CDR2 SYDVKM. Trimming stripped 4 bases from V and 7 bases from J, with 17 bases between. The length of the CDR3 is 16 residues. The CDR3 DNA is TGTGCCAGCAGTTCCGCCCGGGCAGGAGGGAATTCACCCCTCCACTTT. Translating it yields CASSSARAGGNSPLHF.

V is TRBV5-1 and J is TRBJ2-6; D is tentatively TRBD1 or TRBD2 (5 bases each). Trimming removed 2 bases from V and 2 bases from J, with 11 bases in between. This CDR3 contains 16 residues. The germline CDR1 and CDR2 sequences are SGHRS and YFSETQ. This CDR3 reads CASSFEGITGANVLTF. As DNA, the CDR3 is TGCGCCAGCAGCTTCGAGGGGATCACTGGGGCCAACGTCCTGACTTTC.

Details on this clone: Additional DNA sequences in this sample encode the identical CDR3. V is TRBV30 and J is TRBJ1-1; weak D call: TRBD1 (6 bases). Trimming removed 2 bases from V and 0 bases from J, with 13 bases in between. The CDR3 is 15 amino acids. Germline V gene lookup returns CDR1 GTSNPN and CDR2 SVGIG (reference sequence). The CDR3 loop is CAWSTGGRMNTEAFF. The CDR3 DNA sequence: TGTGCCTGGAGTACCGGGGGCCGAATGAACACTGAAGCTTTCTTT. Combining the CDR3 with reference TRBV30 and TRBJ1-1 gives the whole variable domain SQTIHQWPATLVQPVGSPLSLECTVEGTSNPNLYWYRQAAGRGLQLLFYSVGIGQISSEVPQNLSASRPQDRQFILSSKKLLLSDSGFYLCAWSTGGRMNTEAFFGQGTRLTVV.

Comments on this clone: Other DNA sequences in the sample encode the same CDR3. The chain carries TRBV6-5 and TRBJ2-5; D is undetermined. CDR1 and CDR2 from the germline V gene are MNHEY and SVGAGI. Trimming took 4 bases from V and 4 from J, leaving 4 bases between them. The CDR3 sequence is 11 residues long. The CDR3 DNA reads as TGTGCCAGCAGTTCGCGAGAGACCCAGTACTTC. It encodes CASSSRETQYF.

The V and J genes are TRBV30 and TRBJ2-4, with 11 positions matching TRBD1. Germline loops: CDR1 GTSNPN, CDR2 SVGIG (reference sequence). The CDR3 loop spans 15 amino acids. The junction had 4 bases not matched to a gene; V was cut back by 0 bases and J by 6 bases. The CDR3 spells CAWSVAGTGGNIQYF. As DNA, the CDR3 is TGTGCCTGGAGTGTTGCCGGGACAGGGGGAAACATTCAGTACTTC.

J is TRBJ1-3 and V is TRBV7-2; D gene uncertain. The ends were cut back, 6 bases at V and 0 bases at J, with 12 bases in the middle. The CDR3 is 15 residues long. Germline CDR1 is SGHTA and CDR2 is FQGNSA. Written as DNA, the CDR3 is TGTGCCAGCAGGGGCGCCGCGGTCTCTGGAAACACCATATATTTT. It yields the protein CASRGAAVSGNTIYF.

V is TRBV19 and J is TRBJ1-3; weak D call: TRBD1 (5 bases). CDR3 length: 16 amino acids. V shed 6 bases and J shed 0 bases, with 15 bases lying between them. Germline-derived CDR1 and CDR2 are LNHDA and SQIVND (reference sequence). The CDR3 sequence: CASRPGPRSSGNTIYF. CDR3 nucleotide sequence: TGTGCCAGTAGACCGGGACCCCGGAGCTCTGGAAACACCATATATTTT.

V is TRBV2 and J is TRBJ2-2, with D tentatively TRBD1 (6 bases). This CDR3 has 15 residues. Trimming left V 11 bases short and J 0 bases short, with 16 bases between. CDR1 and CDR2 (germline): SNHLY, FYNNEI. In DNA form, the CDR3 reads TGTGCCGGCTATTATGGACAGCCGAACACCGGGGAGCTGTTTTTT. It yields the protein CAGYYGQPNTGELFF.

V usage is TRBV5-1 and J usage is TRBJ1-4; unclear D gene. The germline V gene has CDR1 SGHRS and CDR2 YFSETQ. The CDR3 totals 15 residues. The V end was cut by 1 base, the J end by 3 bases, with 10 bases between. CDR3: CASSLINGANEKLFF. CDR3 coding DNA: TGCGCCAGCAGCTTGATTAACGGGGCTAATGAAAAACTGTTTTTT.

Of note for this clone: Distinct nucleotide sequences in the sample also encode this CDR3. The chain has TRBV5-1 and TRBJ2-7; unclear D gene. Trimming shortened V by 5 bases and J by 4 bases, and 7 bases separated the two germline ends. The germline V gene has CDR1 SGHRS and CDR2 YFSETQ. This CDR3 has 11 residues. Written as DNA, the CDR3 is TGCGCCAGCAGTCAGGAGTACGAGCAGTACTTC. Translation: CASSQEYEQYF.

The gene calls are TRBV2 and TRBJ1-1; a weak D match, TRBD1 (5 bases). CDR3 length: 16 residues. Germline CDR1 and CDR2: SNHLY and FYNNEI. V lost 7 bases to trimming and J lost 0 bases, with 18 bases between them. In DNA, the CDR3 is TGTGCCAGCAAGAGAGGGGATACACCCCTGAACACTGAAGCTTTCTTT. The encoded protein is CASKRGDTPLNTEAFF.

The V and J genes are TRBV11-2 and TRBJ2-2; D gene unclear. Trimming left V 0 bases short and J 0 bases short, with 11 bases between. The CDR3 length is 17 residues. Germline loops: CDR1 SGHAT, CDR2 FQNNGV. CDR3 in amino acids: CASSLDRWQANTGELFF. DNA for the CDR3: TGTGCCAGCAGCTTAGACAGGTGGCAGGCGAACACCGGGGAGCTGTTTTTT.

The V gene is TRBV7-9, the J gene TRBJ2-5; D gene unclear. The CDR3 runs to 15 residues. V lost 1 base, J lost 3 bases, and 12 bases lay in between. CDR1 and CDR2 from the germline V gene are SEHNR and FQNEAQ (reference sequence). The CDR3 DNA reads TGTGCCAGCAGCTTAGTCCCCACTCCGAAAGAGACCCAGTACTTC. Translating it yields CASSLVPTPKETQYF.

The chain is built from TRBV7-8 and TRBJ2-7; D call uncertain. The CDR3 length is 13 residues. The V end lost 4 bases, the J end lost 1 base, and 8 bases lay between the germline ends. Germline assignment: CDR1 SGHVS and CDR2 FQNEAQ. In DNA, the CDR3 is TGTGCCAGCAGCTCGGACGGTTCCTACGAGCAGTACTTC. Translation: CASSSDGSYEQYF.

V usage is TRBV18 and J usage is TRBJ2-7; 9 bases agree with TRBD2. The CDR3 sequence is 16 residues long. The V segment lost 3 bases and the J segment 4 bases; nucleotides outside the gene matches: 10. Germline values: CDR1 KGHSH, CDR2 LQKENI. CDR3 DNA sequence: TGTGCCAGCTCACCCCTCCTGGCTAGCGGGGATTACGAGCAGTACTTC. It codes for CASSPLLASGDYEQYF.

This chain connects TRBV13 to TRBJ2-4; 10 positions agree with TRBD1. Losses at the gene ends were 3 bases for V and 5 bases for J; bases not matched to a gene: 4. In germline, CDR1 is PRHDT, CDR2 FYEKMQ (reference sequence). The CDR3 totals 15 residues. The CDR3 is CASSFGDRGENIQYF. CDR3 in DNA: TGTGCCAGCAGCTTCGGGGACAGGGGCGAAAACATTCAGTACTTC.

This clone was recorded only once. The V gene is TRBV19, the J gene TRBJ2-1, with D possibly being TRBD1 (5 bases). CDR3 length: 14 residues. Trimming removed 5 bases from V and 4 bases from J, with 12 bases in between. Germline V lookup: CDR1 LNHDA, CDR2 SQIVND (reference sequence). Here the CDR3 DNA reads TGTGCCAGTAGTGAACAGACAGCGTACAATGAGCAGTTCTTC. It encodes CASSEQTAYNEQFF.

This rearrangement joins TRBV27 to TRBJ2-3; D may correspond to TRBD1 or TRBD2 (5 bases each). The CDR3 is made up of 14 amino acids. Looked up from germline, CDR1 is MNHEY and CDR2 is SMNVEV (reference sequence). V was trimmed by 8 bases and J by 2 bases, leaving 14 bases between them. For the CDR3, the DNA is TGTGCCAGCCCCCTACGGGGCCCCACAGATACGCAGTATTTT. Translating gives CASPLRGPTDTQYF.

The CDR3 sequence is CAISEKTTGFAYNEQFF. CDR3 nucleotide sequence: TGTGCCATCAGTGAGAAAACGACAGGGTTCGCCTACAATGAGCAGTTCTTC. The chain is built from TRBV10-3 and TRBJ2-1; 7 bases match TRBD1. From germline, CDR1 is ENHRY and CDR2 SYGVKD. The CDR3 contains 17 residues. The V gene end was trimmed by 2 bases and the J gene end by 2 bases; junction bases not matched to a gene: 9.

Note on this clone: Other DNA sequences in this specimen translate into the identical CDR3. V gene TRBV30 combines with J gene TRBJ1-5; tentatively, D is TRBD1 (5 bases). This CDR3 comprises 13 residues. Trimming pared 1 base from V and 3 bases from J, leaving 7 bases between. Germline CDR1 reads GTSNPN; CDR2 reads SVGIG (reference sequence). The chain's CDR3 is CAWSAGTNQPQHF. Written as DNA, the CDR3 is TGTGCCTGGAGTGCCGGGACCAATCAGCCCCAGCATTTT.

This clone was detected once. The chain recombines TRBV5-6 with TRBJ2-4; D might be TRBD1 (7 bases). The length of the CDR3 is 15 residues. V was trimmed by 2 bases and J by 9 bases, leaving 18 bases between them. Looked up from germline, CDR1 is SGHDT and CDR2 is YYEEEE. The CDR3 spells CASSFGTVTGGIQYF. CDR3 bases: TGTGCCAGCAGCTTCGGGACAGTTACCGGGGGCATTCAGTACTTC.